These 5 T cell receptor beta chains were all obtained from the same sample, sequenced in a study of blood T cell repertoires in COVID-19. The data were produced by immunoSEQ multiplex PCR, yet TCRdb's version contains in-frame clones alone and is incomplete. The data show 110,000 or so clones, over 75% seen once. The sample comprised peripheral blood. All receptors derive from a woman in her 70s who had recovered from COVID-19.

In its sample, this clone was seen a few times. The genes are TRBV5-1 and TRBJ1-5; 12 bases line up with TRBD1. This CDR3 has 16 residues. V lost 0 bases, J lost 6 bases, and 4 bases stayed unmatched. Germline CDR1 is SGHRS and CDR2 is YFSETQ. CDR3 protein: CASSLGGQGAGQPQHF. The CDR3 DNA sequence: TGCGCCAGCAGCTTGGGGGGACAGGGGGCCGGTCAGCCCCAGCATTTT.

This chain connects TRBV10-3 to TRBJ2-2; possibly TRBD2 for D (5 bases). Germline V gene lookup returns CDR1 ENHRY and CDR2 SYGVKD. The CDR3 consists of 17 residues. Trimming took off 0 bases at V and 3 bases at J, with 14 bases between the two ends. CDR3 loop: CAISESYVLAYTGELFF. The CDR3 region has the DNA TGTGCCATCAGTGAGTCGTACGTCCTAGCCTACACCGGGGAGCTGTTTTTT.

V usage is TRBV28 and J usage is TRBJ2-3, with 7 bases lining up with TRBD1. This CDR3 comprises 15 residues. Germline V lookup: CDR1 MDHEN, CDR2 SYDVKM. V lost 4 bases to trimming and J lost 6 bases; unmatched junction nucleotides: 10. In DNA form, the CDR3 reads TGTGCCAGCAGTTCCAGTGGGGACAGTCGTGATACGCAGTATTTT. It codes for CASSSSGDSRDTQYF.

This clone was observed a single time. V and J are TRBV6-5 and TRBJ2-3, with 7 bases matching TRBD2. After removal of 5 bases from V and 1 base from J, the junction contained 6 bases not matched to a gene. Per the germline V gene, CDR1 is MNHEY and CDR2 is SVGAGI. CDR3 size: 15 residues. The CDR3 DNA is TGTGCCAGCAGTAGCGGGGCCCTGGGCACAGATACGCAGTATTTT. This translates into CASSSGALGTDTQYF.

The CDR3 here is CSALPQSASSYNEQFF. DNA for the CDR3: TGCAGCGCCTTACCCCAGAGCGCCAGCTCCTACAATGAGCAGTTCTTC. This rearrangement joins TRBV29-1 to TRBJ2-1; no clear D gene. The V and J ends lost 7 bases and 0 bases respectively, with 19 bases between them. This CDR3 region has 16 residues. Per germline, CDR1 SQVTM and CDR2 ANQGSEA.